This T cell receptor (beta chain) was recorded in a study of cytomegalovirus exposure and HLA in healthy donors. Regarding the study as a whole: The number of N-insertions in an Asian-associated ancestry cluster was reportedly below the approximately 680-donor mean in a later analysis. An apparent linkage of common viral pathogens to several of the most significant clusters emerged in a later analysis.

Donors likely had unrecorded immune exposures despite being nominally healthy when sampled. The PCR used 60 Vbeta and 13 Jbeta primers. Produced via immunoSEQ multiplex PCR; TCRdb's table is partial and in-frame only. The sample has some 100,000 clones, about four fifths seen once. The CDR3 has 16 residues. The germline V gene has CDR1 SGDLS and CDR2 YYNGEE. Trimming took 3 bases from V and 6 from J; bases not matched to a gene: 9. This clone was observed a few times. Its target is unknown. The genes are TRBV9 and TRBJ2-2, with 9 bases lining up with TRBD2. The sequence derives from a woman in her thirties in good health and CMV-seronegative. Sequencing input: PBMCs. The CDR3 bases are TGTGCCAGCAGCGGTAGCCTGCGGGAGGGAGCCGGGGAGCTGTTTTTT. It codes for CASSGSLREGAGELFF. Full variable domain (missing parts from reference TRBV9 and TRBJ2-2): DSGVTQTPKHLITATGQRVTLRCSPRSGDLSVYWYQQSLDQGLQFLIQYYNGEERAKGNILERFSAQQFPDLHSELNLSSLELGDSALYFCASSGSLREGAGELFFGEGSRLTVL.